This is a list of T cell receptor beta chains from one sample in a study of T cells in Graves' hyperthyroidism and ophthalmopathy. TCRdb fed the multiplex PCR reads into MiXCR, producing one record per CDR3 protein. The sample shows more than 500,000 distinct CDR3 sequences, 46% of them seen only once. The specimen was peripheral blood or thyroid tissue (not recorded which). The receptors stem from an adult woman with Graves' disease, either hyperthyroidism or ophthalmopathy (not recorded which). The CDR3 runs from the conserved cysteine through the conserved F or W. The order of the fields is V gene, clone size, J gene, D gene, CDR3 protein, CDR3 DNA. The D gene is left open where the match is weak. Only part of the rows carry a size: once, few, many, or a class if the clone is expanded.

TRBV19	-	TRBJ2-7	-	CASSPRAGTYEQYF	TGTGCCAGTAGTCCTCGGGCGGGTACCTACGAGCAGTACTTC
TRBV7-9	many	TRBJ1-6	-	CASSQGSDNSPLHF	TGTGCCAGCAGTCAGGGATCGGATAATTCACCCCTCCACTTT
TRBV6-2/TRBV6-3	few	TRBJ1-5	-	CASSYSNLRESNQPQHF	TGTGCCAGCAGTTACTCGAACCTCCGGGAGAGCAATCAGCCCCAGCATTTT
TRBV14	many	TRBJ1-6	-	CASSPGLRVSPLHF	TGTGCCAGCAGCCCGGGACTACGGGTGTCACCCCTCCACTTT
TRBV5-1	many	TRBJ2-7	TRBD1	CASSLSPDRGPYEQYF	TGCGCCAGCAGCTTGTCACCGGACAGGGGTCCGTACGAGCAGTACTTC
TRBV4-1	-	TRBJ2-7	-	CASSQGGASPYEQYF	TGCGCCAGCAGCCAAGGGGGGGCGTCCCCCTACGAGCAGTACTTC
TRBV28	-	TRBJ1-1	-	CASSSYMGTEAFF	TGTGCCAGCAGTTCCTACATGGGAACTGAAGCTTTCTTT
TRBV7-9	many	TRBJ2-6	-	CASSAQGPGANVLTF	TGTGCCAGCAGCGCACAGGGCCCTGGGGCCAACGTCCTGACTTTC
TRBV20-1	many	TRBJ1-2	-	CSARGQARNYGYTF	TGCAGTGCTAGAGGTCAAGCAAGGAACTATGGCTACACCTTC
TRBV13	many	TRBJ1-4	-	CASSHRAVNEKLFF	TGTGCCAGCAGCCACAGGGCCGTAAATGAAAAACTGTTTTTT
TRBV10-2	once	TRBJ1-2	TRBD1	CVSSERTGDGYTF	TGCGTCAGCAGCGAAAGGACAGGGGATGGCTACACCTTC
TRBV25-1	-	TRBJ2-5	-	CASSEVVGSEETQYF	TGTGCCAGCAGTGAAGTTGTCGGGAGCGAAGAGACCCAGTACTTC
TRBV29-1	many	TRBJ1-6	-	CSASGGKNSPLHF	TGCAGCGCCTCGGGGGGCAAGAATTCACCCCTCCACTTT
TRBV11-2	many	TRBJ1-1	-	CASSHTRLQTVNTEAFF	TGTGCCAGCAGCCACACGAGACTACAGACAGTGAACACTGAAGCTTTCTTT
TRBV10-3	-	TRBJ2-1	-	CAISATGQGNEQFF	TGTGCCATCAGTGCAACAGGGCAGGGTAATGAGCAGTTCTTC
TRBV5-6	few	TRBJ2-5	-	CASTPDPGGETQYF	TGTGCCAGCACCCCGGACCCCGGCGGGGAGACCCAGTACTTC
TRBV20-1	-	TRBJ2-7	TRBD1	CSARWGQGTGEQYF	TGCAGTGCTAGATGGGGACAGGGAACCGGGGAGCAGTACTTC
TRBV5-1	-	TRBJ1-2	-	CASSLVPHTSNYGYTF	TGCGCCAGCAGCTTGGTTCCACACACATCCAACTATGGCTACACCTTC
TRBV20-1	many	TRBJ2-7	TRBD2	CSATMTSGSNEQYF	TGCAGTGCTACCATGACTAGCGGGAGTAACGAGCAGTACTTC
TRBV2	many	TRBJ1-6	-	CASIHLRASSSYNSPLHF	TGTGCCAGCATTCACCTCAGGGCCTCGAGCTCCTATAATTCACCCCTCCACTTT
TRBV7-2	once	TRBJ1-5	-	CASSLALGDVQPQHF	TGTGCCAGCAGCTTAGCCCTGGGGGACGTTCAGCCCCAGCATTTT
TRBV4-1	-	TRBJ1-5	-	CASSQDEGPNQPQHF	TGCGCCAGCAGCCAAGATGAGGGACCCAATCAGCCCCAGCATTTT
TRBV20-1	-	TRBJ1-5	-	CSARDHNGKVNQPQHF	TGCAGTGCTAGAGATCATAACGGAAAGGTCAATCAGCCCCAGCATTTT
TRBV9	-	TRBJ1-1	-	CASSSAGGIGNTEAFF	TGTGCCAGCAGCTCGGCCGGGGGTATCGGGAACACTGAAGCTTTCTTT
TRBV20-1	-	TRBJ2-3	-	CSARHSRSFPPFTDTQYF	TGCAGTGCTAGACATTCCCGGTCCTTTCCTCCGTTCACAGATACGCAGTATTTT
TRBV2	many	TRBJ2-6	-	CASSVGRVLSGANVLTF	TGTGCCAGCAGTGTCGGCAGGGTTCTCTCTGGGGCCAACGTCCTGACTTTC
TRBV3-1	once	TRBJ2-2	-	CASSQGWSNTGELFF	TGTGCCAGCAGCCAAGGGTGGTCGAACACCGGGGAGCTGTTTTTT
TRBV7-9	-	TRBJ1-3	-	CASSFETVQVGNTIYF	TGTGCCAGCAGCTTCGAGACGGTCCAAGTTGGAAACACCATATATTTT
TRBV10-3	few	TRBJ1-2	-	CAISEVQGLRWF	TGTGCCATCAGTGAAGTACAGGGCCTCCGCTGGTTC
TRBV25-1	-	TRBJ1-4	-	CASSESTGSYEKLFF	TGTGCCAGCAGTGAATCGACAGGATCTTACGAAAAACTGTTTTTT
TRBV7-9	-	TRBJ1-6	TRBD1	CASSHRDRSNSPLHF	TGTGCCAGCAGCCACCGGGACAGGAGTAATTCACCCCTCCACTTT
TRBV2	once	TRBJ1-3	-	CASSDSGSSGNTIYF	TGTGCCAGCAGTGATAGCGGGAGCTCTGGAAACACCATATATTTT
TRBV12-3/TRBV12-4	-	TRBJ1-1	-	CASSFRQDTEAFF	TGTGCCAGCAGTTTTCGTCAGGACACTGAAGCTTTCTTT
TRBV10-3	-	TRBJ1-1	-	CAIRGGQTEAFF	TGTGCCATCAGGGGAGGACAGACTGAAGCTTTCTTT
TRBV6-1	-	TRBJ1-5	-	CASSLSSGGNQPQHF	TGTGCCAGCAGCCTGTCGTCGGGGGGCAATCAGCCCCAGCATTTT
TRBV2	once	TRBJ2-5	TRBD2	CASSPGRALLETQYF	TGTGCCAGCAGTCCCGGGAGGGCCCTACTAGAGACCCAGTACTTC
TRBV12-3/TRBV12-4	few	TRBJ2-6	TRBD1	CASKTTRDRGFAGANVLTF	TGTGCCAGCAAGACGACCCGGGACAGGGGATTTGCTGGGGCCAACGTCCTGACTTTC
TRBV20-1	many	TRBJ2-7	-	CSAEPYEQYF	TGCAGTGCTGAACCCTACGAGCAGTACTTC
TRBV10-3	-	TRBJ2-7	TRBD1	CATRGEGQSYEQYF	TGTGCCACACGGGGTGAGGGACAGTCCTACGAGCAGTACTTC
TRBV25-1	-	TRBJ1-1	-	CASSRVGVTEAFF	TGTGCCAGCAGCAGGGTAGGGGTTACTGAAGCTTTCTTT
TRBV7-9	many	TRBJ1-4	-	CASSLVTAATNEKLFF	TGTGCCAGCAGCTTAGTTACGGCTGCAACTAATGAAAAACTGTTTTTT
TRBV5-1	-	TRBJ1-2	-	CASSLDQSYGYTF	TGCGCCAGCAGCTTGGACCAAAGCTATGGCTACACCTTC
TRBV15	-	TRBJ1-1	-	CATSHDRSNTEAFF	TGTGCCACCAGCCACGACAGGTCGAACACTGAAGCTTTCTTT
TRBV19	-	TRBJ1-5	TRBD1	CASTRQGYSNQPQHF	TGTGCCAGTACCAGACAGGGGTATAGCAATCAGCCCCAGCATTTT
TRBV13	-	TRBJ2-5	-	CASSLLVFGKTQYF	TGTGCCAGCAGCCTACTGGTATTCGGAAAGACCCAGTACTTC
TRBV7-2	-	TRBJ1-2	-	CASSPAGEHYGYTF	TGTGCCAGCAGCCCAGCGGGGGAACACTATGGCTACACCTTC
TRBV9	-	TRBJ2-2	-	CASSVEWGGELFF	TGTGCCAGCAGCGTAGAGTGGGGAGGGGAGCTGTTTTTT
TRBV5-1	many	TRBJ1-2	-	CASSLEVSSGGYTF	TGCGCCAGCAGCTTGGAGGTATCCTCGGGGGGCTACACCTTC
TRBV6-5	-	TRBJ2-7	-	CASSYRGRDWEQYF	TGTGCCAGCAGTTACCGAGGACGGGACTGGGAGCAGTACTTC
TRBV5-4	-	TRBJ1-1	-	CASSFNQGSTEAFF	TGTGCCAGCAGCTTCAATCAGGGGTCCACTGAAGCTTTCTTT
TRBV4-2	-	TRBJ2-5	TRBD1	CASSQGDREETQYF	TGTGCCAGCAGCCAAGGAGACAGGGAAGAGACCCAGTACTTC
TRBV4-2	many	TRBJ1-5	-	CASSQDYSQPQHF	TGTGCCAGCAGCCAAGACTACAGTCAGCCCCAGCATTTT
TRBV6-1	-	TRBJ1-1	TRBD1	CASHLGTEDLNTEAFF	TGTGCCAGCCATCTTGGGACAGAGGACCTAAACACTGAAGCTTTCTTT